The clone carrying this TCR beta chain was detected only a few times. Looked up from germline, CDR1 is SGHDT and CDR2 is YYEEEE. CDR3 length equals 16 residues. With V trimmed by 5 bases and J by 0 bases, 7 bases remained unmatched. The data derive from a study of identical twins. TCRdb processed the 5' RACE reads anew with MiXCR; each CDR3 protein has one entry. The data show about 470,000 distinct CDR3 sequences, 20% to 30% seen once. This sample also appeared in a second study, on T cells expressing NK-cell markers. That source reports: Eight donors were sequenced, of whom seven were HCMV-seropositive, while the remaining one was HCMV-seronegative. Only alpha-beta TCR T cells were sorted in several experiments, using an anti-gamma-delta TCR antibody.

The TCR originated in a young woman in good health. Material: CD4+ T cells sorted from blood. The rearrangement links TRBV5-6 to TRBJ2-1; 8 bases are a match to TRBD2. The CDR3 region has the DNA TGTGCCAGCAGACCCCGCGGGGGGCGCTCCTACAATGAGCAGTTCTTC. This gives the protein CASRPRGGRSYNEQFF. The full variable domain, completed using reference TRBV5-6 and TRBJ2-1, is DAGVTQSPTHLIKTRGQQVTLRCSPKSGHDTVSWYQQALGQGPQFIFQYYEEEERQRGNFPDRFSGHQFPNYSSELNVNALLLGDSALYLCASRPRGGRSYNEQFFGPGTRLTVL.